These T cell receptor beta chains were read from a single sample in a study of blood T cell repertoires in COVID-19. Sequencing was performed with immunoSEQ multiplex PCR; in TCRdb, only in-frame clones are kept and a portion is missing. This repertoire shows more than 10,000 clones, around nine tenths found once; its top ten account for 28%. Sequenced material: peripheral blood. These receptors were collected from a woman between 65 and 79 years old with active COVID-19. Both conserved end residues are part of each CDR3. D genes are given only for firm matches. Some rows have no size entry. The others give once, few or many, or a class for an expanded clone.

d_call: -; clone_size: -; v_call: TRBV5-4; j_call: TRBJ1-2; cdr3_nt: TGTGCCAGCAGCTTGGCCGCCGGAGCTAACTATGGCTACACCTTC; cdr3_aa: CASSLAAGANYGYTF
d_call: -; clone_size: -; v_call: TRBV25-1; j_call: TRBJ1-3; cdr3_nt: TGTGCCAGCAGTGAAAGCGGCAGGGGAGGAAACACCATATATTTT; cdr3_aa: CASSESGRGGNTIYF
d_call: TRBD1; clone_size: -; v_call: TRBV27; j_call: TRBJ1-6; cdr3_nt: TGTGCCAGCAGTTTATACGCAGGGACAGGGAGCAATTCACCCCTCCACTTT; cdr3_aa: CASSLYAGTGSNSPLHF
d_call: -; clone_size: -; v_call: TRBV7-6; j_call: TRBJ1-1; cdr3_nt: TGTGCCAGCAGCGCAACGCGGCTTTTGAACACTGAAGCTTTCTTT; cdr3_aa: CASSATRLLNTEAFF
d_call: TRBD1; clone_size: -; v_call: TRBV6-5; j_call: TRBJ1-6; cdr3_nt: TGTGCCAGCAACACAGGGGATAATTCACCCCTCCACTTT; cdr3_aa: CASNTGDNSPLHF
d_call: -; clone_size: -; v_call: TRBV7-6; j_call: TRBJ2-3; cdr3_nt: TGTGCCAGCAGCTCCGCCCCGGGGAGCACAGATACGCAGTATTTT; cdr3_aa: CASSSAPGSTDTQYF
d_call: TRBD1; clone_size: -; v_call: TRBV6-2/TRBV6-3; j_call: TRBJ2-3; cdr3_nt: TGTGCCAGCAGTTCATCCCCGCGACCCGGGACAGGGGGCGTAGATACGCAGTATTTT; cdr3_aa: CASSSSPRPGTGGVDTQYF
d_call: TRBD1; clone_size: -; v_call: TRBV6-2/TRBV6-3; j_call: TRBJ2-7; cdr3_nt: TGTGCCAGCAGCGCGACACAGGGGGGCTCCTACGAGCAGTACTTC; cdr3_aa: CASSATQGGSYEQYF
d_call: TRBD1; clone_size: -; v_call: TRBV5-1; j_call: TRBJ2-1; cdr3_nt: TGCGCCAGCAGCGAGGGACAGGTGAGGAACAATGAGCAGTTCTTC; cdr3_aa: CASSEGQVRNNEQFF
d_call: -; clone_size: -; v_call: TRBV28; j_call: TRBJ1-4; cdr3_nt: TGTGCCAGCAGTAACCTCCAGGTTAGAGCTAATGAAAAACTGTTTTTT; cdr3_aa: CASSNLQVRANEKLFF
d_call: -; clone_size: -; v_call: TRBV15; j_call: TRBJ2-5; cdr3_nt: TGTGCCACCAGCAGAGATGAGGAGACCCAGTACTTC; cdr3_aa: CATSRDEETQYF
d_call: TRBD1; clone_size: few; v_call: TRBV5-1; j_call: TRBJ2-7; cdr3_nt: TGCGCCAGCAGTGGACAGGGGTCGGGCTCCTACGAGCAGTACTTC; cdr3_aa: CASSGQGSGSYEQYF
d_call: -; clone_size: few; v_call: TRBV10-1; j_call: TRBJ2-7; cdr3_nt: TGCGCCAGCAGTGAAGGGACTGCGGGGAAGGAGCAGTACTTC; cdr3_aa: CASSEGTAGKEQYF
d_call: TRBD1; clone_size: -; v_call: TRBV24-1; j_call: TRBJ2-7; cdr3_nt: TGTGCCACCCCCGGGGACAGGCGTGACGAGCAGTACTTC; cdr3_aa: CATPGDRRDEQYF
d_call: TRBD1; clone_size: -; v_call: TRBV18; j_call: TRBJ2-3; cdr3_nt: TGTGCCAGCTCAGCCCAGGGGGCATACAGCACAGATACGCAGTATTTT; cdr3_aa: CASSAQGAYSTDTQYF
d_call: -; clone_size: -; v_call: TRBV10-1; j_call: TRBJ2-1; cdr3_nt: TGCGCCAGCAGTGAGTCAGGGGGCAATGAGCAGTTCTTC; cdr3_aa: CASSESGGNEQFF
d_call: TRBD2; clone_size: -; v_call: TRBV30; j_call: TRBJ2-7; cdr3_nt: TGTGCCTGGAGTACCTACGGGACTAGCGGACGCTACGAGCAGTACTTC; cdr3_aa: CAWSTYGTSGRYEQYF
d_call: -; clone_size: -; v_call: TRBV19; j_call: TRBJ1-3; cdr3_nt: TGTGCCAGTAGTATTAGCGGGATGTCCTCTGGAAACACCATATATTTT; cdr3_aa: CASSISGMSSGNTIYF
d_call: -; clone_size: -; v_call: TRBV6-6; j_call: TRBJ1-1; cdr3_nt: TGTGCCAGCAGTTACGGAGGACAGCTCAACACTGAAGCTTTCTTT; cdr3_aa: CASSYGGQLNTEAFF
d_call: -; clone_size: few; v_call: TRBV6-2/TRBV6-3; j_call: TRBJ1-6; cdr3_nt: TGTGCCAGCAGTTACTCTGGACAATGGGATTCACCCCTCCACTTT; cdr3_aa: CASSYSGQWDSPLHF
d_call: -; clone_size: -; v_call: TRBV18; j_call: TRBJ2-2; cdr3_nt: TGTGCCAGCTCACCACCGAGCAGGCTTATAGCCGGGGAGCTGTTTTTT; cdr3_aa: CASSPPSRLIAGELFF
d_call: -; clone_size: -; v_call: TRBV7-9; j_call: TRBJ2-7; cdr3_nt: TGTGCCAGCAGCCCAAGACAGGAGTCCTACGAGCAGTACTTC; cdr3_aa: CASSPRQESYEQYF
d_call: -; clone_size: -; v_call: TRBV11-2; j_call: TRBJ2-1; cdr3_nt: TGTGCCAGCAGCTTAGAGATCGTGGGGGGTTTGTACAATGAGCAGTTCTTC; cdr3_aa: CASSLEIVGGLYNEQFF
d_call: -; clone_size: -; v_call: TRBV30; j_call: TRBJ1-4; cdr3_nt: TGTGCCTGGAGTGTATTAAAGGGGCGTAATGAAAAACTGTTTTTT; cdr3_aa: CAWSVLKGRNEKLFF
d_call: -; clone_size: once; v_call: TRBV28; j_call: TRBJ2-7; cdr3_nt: TGTGCCAGCACCGAGTGGCGGGGCAGTTACGAGCAGTACTTC; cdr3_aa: CASTEWRGSYEQYF
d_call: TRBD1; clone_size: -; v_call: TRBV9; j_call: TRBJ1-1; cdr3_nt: TGTGCCAGCAGCGTTCCCGACAGGGGCTTTGTCACTGAAGCTTTCTTT; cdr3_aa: CASSVPDRGFVTEAFF
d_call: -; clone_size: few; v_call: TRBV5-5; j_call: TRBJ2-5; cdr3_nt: TGTGCCAGCAGCCCCCCCGGGGTGTTCGAGACCCAGTACTTC; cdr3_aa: CASSPPGVFETQYF
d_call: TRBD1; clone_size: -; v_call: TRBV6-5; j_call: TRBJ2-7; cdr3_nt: TGTGCCAGCAGTTATGGACAGGGGGTCTACGAGCAGTACTTC; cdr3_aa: CASSYGQGVYEQYF
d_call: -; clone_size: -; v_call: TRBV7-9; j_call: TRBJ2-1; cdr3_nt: TGTGCCAGCAGCTTAAGGTCTAGCTCCTACAATGAGCAGTTCTTC; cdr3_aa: CASSLRSSSYNEQFF
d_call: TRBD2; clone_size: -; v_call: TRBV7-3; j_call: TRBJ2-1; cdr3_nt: TGTGCCAGCAGTCAGCGGGGTGATAGGTACAATGAGCAGTTCTTC; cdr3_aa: CASSQRGDRYNEQFF
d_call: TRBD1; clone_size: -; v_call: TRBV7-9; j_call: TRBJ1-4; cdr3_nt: TGTGCCAGCAGCTTACAAGGGACAGCAACTAATGAAAAACTGTTTTTT; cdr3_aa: CASSLQGTATNEKLFF
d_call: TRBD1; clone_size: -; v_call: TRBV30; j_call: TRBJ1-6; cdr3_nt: TGTGCCTGGGGGGGGACAGCCTATAATTCACCCCTCCACTTT; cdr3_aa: CAWGGTAYNSPLHF
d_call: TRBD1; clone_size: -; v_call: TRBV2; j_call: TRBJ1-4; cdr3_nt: TGTGCCAGCAGTGATTCAGGGGGAGCAACTAATGAAAAACTGTTTTTT; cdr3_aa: CASSDSGGATNEKLFF
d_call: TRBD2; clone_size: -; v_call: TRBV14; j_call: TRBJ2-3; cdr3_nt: TGTGCCAGCAGCCAAGATAATACCAGGACTAGGGTTATAAGATCTAGCACAGATACGCAGTATTTT; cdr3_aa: CASSQDNTRTRVIRSSTDTQYF
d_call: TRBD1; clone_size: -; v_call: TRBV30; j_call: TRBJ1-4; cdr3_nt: TGTGCCTGGAGTGTGACAGGGGGTTCCGGTGAAAAACTGTTTTTT; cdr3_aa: CAWSVTGGSGEKLFF
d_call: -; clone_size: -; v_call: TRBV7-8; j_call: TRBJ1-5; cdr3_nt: TGTGCCAGCAGCGGCGGGGGGAGAAATCAGCCCCAGCATTTT; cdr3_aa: CASSGGGRNQPQHF
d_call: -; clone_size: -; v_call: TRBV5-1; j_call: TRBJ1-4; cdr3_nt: TGCGCCAGCAGCCCCATGGGGCTGAAAGCAACTAATGAAAAACTGTTTTTT; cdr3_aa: CASSPMGLKATNEKLFF
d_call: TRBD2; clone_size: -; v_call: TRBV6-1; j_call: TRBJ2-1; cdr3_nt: TGTGCCAGCAGTGACGGACTAGCGCGCACCTACAATGAGCAGTTCTTC; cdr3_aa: CASSDGLARTYNEQFF
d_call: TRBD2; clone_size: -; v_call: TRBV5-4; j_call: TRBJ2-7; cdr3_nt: TGTGCCAGCAGCTTCGGAGGTTTAGCGGGAGGGGCGTCGGAGCAGTACTTC; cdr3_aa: CASSFGGLAGGASEQYF
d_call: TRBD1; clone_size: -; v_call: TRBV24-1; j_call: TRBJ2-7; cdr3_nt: TGTGCCACCAGCCCAACCGGGACAGGGGGCCACGAGCAGTACTTC; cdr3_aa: CATSPTGTGGHEQYF
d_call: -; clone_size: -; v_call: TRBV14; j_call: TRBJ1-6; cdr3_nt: TGTGCCAGCAGCCAAGCTCTAAATTCACCCCTCCACTTT; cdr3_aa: CASSQALNSPLHF
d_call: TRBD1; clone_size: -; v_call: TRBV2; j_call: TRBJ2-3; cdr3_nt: TGTGCCCTAATCCGGGACAGGGACACAGATACGCAGTATTTT; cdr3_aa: CALIRDRDTDTQYF
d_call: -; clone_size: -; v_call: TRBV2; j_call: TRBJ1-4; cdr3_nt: TGTGCCAGCAGTATTGAAGGGGGGGGGACCGGAAAACTGTTTTTT; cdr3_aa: CASSIEGGGTGKLFF
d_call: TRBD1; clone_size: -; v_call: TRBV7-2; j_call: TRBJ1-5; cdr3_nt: TGTGCCAGCAGCAGCGGAGGGACAGGTGGTAATCAGCCCCAGCATTTT; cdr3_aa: CASSSGGTGGNQPQHF
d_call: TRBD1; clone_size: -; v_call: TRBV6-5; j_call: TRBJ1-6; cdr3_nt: TGTGCCAGCAGGACAGGGCGGTTTTCACCCCTCCACTTT; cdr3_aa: CASRTGRFSPLHF
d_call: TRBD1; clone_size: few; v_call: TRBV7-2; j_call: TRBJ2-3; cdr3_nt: TGTGCCAGCAGCTTAAACAGGGGCAAAGATACGCAGTATTTT; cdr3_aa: CASSLNRGKDTQYF
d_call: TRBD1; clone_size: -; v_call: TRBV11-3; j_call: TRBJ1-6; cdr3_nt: TGTGCCAGCAGCTTAGATCTCGGGACAGGGCTTAATTCACCCCTCCACTTT; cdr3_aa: CASSLDLGTGLNSPLHF
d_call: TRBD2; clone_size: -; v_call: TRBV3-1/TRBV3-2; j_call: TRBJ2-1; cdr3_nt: TGTGCCAGCAGCCAAGCCCTAGCGGGAGTGGGGAATGAGCAGTTCTTC; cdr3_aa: CASSQALAGVGNEQFF
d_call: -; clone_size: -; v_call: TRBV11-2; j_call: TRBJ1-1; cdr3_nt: TGTGCCAGCAGCTTAGGGACAGTCAACACTGAAGCTTTCTTT; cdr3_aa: CASSLGTVNTEAFF
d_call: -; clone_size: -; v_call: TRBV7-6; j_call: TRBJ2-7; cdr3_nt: TGTGCCAGCAGCCCCGAATTAGCGCCCTACTTTCGGCAGTACTTC; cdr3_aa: CASSPELAPYFRQYF
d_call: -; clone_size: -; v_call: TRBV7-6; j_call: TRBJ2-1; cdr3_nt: TGTGCCAGCAGCTTGGGCGGGCCAAGCTCCTACAATGAGCAGTTCTTC; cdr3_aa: CASSLGGPSSYNEQFF
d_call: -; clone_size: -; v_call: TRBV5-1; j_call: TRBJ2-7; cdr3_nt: TGCGCCAGCAGCTCCTACAGTTCCTACGAGCAGTACTTC; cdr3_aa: CASSSYSSYEQYF
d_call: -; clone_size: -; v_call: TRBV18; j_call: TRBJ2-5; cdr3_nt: TGTGCCAGCTCACCCCGACAGGTCCAAGAGACCCAGTACTTC; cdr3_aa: CASSPRQVQETQYF
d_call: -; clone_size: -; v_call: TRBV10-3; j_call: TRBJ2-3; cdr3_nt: TGTGCCATCAGTGTTGGAGGGAGCACAGATACGCAGTATTTT; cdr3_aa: CAISVGGSTDTQYF